This T cell receptor (beta chain) was identified during a study of vaccination and CD4 T cells after COVID-19. This clonotype was observed a handful of times. Antigen unknown. Treatment given: approximately nine-day PBMC culture with coronavirus spike peptide pools or control peptides (ViraFEST assay). The CDR3 is 15 amino acids. The V end lost 11 bases, the J end lost 2 bases, and 21 bases lay between the germline ends. Germline assignment: CDR1 SNHLY and CDR2 FYNNEI. Researchers used the Oncomine TCR Beta short-read assay to sequence DNA from cultured CD4+ T cells. MiXCR, run by TCRdb on the PCR reads, gives a single entry per CDR3 protein. The table lists 10,000 to 15,000 distinct CDR3 sequences, around 40% of them singletons.

J is TRBJ2-5 and V is TRBV2; D unclear. This receptor was obtained from a human donor who had recovered from COVID-19. The sequenced material came from CD4+ T cells from blood, cultured in vitro. In DNA, the CDR3 is TGTGCCGGGCCGGACGGAAAGGCCAATCAAGAGACCCAGTACTTC. Translating it yields CAGPDGKANQETQYF.